This T cell receptor (beta chain) comes out of a study of shared clonotypes between healthy human individuals. Study-level findings and limits: In contrast to clonotypes shared by all four donors, non-shared clonotypes had lower generation probabilities. With few donors, the genetic and exposure-history diversity represented was limited. Compared with memory subsets, naive subsets generally had larger estimated richness.

Sequencing was performed with immunoSEQ multiplex PCR; in TCRdb, only in-frame clones are kept and a portion is missing. This table holds approximately 2,000,000 clones, about nine tenths found once. The split of CD4+ cells yielded CD45RA+ naive and CD45RA-negative memory subsets. The CDR3 has 13 amino acids. The ends were cut back, 6 bases at V and 0 bases at J, with 6 bases in the middle. Germline lookup yields CDR1 SNHLY and CDR2 FYNNEI. With regard to this clone: Its matching antigen is unknown. Other DNA sequences of this sample code for an identical CDR3.

This TCR came from a man younger than 35 in good health. Some clones in this sample may be carry-over from other donors' samples. V usage is TRBV2 and J usage is TRBJ1-5; D not resolved. Sample: naive CD4+ T cells from PBMCs. Subset: CD45RA+ positively selected. The CDR3 region is CASRRDSNQPQHF. The CDR3 DNA reads TGTGCCAGCAGGAGGGATAGCAATCAGCCCCAGCATTTT.